The next 4 T cell receptor beta chains were all read from a single sample in a study of PD-1 blockade in classical Hodgkin lymphoma. TCRdb's copy holds only in-frame clones and misses some; the assay was immunoSEQ multiplex PCR. The sample carries approximately 30,000 clones, over 80% recorded once. Each patient experienced a relapse that followed autologous stem cell transplantation, and brentuximab vedotin exposure varied. Here the sequenced sample was peripheral blood mononuclear cells (PBMCs), taken before the second cycle of nivolumab. The receptor source for this set is a human donor with classical Hodgkin lymphoma.

V and J are TRBV15 and TRBJ1-1; D unresolved. This CDR3 region has 14 residues. Germline V CDR1 and CDR2: LNHNV, YYDKDF (reference sequence). The V end was cut by 4 bases, the J end by 2 bases, with 11 bases between. This CDR3 reads CATSKQSINTEAFF. CDR3 coding DNA: TGTGCCACCAGCAAGCAGAGCATTAACACTGAAGCTTTCTTT. Together with reference TRBV15 and TRBJ1-1, the CDR3 gives the full variable domain: DAMVIQNPRYQVTQFGKPVTLSCSQTLNHNVMYWYQQKSSQAPKLLFHYYDKDFNNEADTPDNFQSRRPNTSFCFLDIRSPGLGDTAMYLCATSKQSINTEAFFGQGTRLTVV.

The chain carries TRBV19 and TRBJ1-6; 9 nucleotides line up with TRBD1. Trimming cost V 4 bases and J 11 bases; bases outside gene matches: 21. Germline CDR1 LNHDA, CDR2 SQIVND (reference sequence). The CDR3 spans 19 residues. The CDR3 reads CASSTTFEGTGRGAAPLHF. The DNA for the CDR3 is TGTGCCAGTAGTACGACGTTTGAAGGGACAGGGAGAGGCGCGGCACCCCTCCACTTT.

The chain has TRBV2 and TRBJ1-6, with 9 bases aligning to TRBD1. The germline CDR1 and CDR2 sequences are SNHLY and FYNNEI. The V gene end was trimmed by 5 bases and the J gene end by 6 bases; junction bases not matched to a gene: 5. The CDR3 runs to 15 residues. This CDR3 is CASSQQGAGNSPLHF. The DNA for the CDR3 is TGTGCCAGCAGTCAACAGGGGGCAGGTAATTCACCCCTCCACTTT.

The J gene is TRBJ1-2, the V gene TRBV28; 10 bases agree with TRBD1. V lost 7 bases and J lost 3; bases outside the gene matches: 8. The germline CDR1 and CDR2 sequences are MDHEN and SYDVKM. The length of the CDR3 is 15 residues. CDR3 residues: CASKTLGTGDYGYTF. CDR3 DNA sequence: TGTGCCAGCAAGACCTTGGGGACAGGGGACTATGGCTACACCTTC.